The 5 T cell receptor beta chains presented below share a single source sample, sequenced in a study of cytomegalovirus exposure and HLA in healthy donors. Primers for the PCR totalled 60 Vbeta and 13 Jbeta. Sequencing was performed with immunoSEQ multiplex PCR; in TCRdb, only in-frame clones are kept and a portion is missing. The sample records 210,000 or so clones, 70% to 85% being singletons. The specimen sequenced was PBMCs. These receptors were obtained from a girl aged 2-15 years in good health and CMV-seronegative.

This chain uses TRBV4-1 with TRBJ2-1, with D perhaps matching TRBD2 (5 bases). V was trimmed by 11 bases and J by 1 base, leaving 27 bases between them. Germline CDR1 reads MGHRA; CDR2 reads YSYEKL. The CDR3 runs to 18 residues. The CDR3 nucleotides read TGCGCCGGAACCAACGTGGGAGTCGGATGTTGGTCCTACAATGAGCAGTTCTTC. Protein sequence: CAGTNVGVGCWSYNEQFF.

The chain is built from TRBV6-5 and TRBJ2-1; 8 nucleotides match TRBD1. Germline CDR1 reads MNHEY; CDR2 reads SVGAGI. With V trimmed by 4 bases and J by 7 bases, 9 bases remained unmatched. The CDR3 runs to 15 residues. The CDR3 reads CASSSYRDRINEQFF. CDR3 bases: TGTGCCAGCAGTTCTTACCGGGACAGGATTAATGAGCAGTTCTTC.

The genes are TRBV4-1 and TRBJ2-1; the match to TRBD2 covers 10 bases. V lost 5 bases to trimming and J lost 7 bases; unmatched junction nucleotides: 11. Looked up from germline, CDR1 is MGHRA and CDR2 is YSYEKL. The CDR3 length is 16 residues. CDR3 nucleotide sequence: TGCGCCAGCAGCGTGACCCCGGGACTAGCGACTAATGAGCAGTTCTTC. This sequence encodes CASSVTPGLATNEQFF.

In its sample, this clone was seen a few times. The J gene is TRBJ1-1, the V gene TRBV5-1; perhaps TRBD1 as D (5 bases). The V gene lost 4 bases and the J gene lost 4 bases, with 20 bases spanning the gap. The CDR3 runs to 16 residues. Germline CDR1 SGHRS, CDR2 YFSETQ. The CDR3 bases are TGCGCCAGCAGCCCTTACTATACCGGGGGTCCCACTGAAGCTTTCTTT. Translated, it gives CASSPYYTGGPTEAFF.

Only a few counts were recorded for this clone. The chain carries TRBV5-6 and TRBJ2-2, with 8 bases that match TRBD1. Trimming cost V 2 bases and J 6 bases; bases outside gene matches: 15. The CDR3 covers 18 residues. Germline CDR1 SGHDT, CDR2 YYEEEE. CDR3 nucleotide sequence: TGTGCCAGCAGCTTTGCCTGGACAGGGTGGGAATTCGCCGGGGAGCTGTTTTTT. It specifies CASSFAWTGWEFAGELFF.